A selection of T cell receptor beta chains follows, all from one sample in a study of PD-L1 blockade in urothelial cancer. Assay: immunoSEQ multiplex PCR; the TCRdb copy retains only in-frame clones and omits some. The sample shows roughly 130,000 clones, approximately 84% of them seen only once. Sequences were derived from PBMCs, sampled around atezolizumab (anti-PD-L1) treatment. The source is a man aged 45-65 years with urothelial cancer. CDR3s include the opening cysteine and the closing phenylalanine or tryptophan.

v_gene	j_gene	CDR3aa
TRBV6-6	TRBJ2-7	CASRGTSGRPYEQYF
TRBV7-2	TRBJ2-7	CASSFTASGSSYEQYF
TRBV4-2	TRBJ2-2	CASSQERGGNTGELFF
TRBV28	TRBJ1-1	CASTPIREGTDEAFF
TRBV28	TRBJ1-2	CASSSGFRDSGYTF
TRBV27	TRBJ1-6	CASSSGTGGSPLHF
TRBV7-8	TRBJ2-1	CASGHSSGSFNEQFF
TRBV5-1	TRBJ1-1	CASSLGDTGAYTEAFF
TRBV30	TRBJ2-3	CAWSKVRKTGDTQYF
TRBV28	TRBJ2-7	CASSPRGQGPYEQYF
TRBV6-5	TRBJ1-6	CASSSLAAAPLHF
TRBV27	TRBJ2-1	CASSSRFNEQFF
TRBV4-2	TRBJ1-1	CASSLGEGFGNTEAFF
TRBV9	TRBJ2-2	CASSEIAGVLGGELFF
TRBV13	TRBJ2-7	CASSKGPPRGNYEQYF